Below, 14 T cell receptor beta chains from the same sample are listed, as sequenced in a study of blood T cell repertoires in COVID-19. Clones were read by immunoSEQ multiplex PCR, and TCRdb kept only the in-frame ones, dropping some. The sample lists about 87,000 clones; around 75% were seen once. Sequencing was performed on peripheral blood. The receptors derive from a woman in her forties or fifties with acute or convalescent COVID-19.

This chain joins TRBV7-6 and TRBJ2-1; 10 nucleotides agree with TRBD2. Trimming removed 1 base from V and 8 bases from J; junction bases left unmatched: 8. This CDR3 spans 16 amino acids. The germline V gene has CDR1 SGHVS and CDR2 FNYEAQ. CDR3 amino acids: CASSLGASGGGDEQFF. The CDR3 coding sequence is TGTGCCAGCAGCTTAGGAGCTAGCGGGGGTGGCGATGAGCAGTTCTTC.

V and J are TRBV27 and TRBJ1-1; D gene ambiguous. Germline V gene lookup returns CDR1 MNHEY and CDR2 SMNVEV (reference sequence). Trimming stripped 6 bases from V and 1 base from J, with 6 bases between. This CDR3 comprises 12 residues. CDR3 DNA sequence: TGTGCCAGCAGGGGCCGGAACACTGAAGCTTTCTTT. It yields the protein CASRGRNTEAFF.

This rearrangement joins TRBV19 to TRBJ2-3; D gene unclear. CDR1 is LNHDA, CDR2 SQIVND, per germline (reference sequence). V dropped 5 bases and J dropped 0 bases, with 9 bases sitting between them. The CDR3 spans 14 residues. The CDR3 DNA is TGTGCCAGTAGTTTCTCAGTGAGCACAGATACGCAGTATTTT. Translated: CASSFSVSTDTQYF.

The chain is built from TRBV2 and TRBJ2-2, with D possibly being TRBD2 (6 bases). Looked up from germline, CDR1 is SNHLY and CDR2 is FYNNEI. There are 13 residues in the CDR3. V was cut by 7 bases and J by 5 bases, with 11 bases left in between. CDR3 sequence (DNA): TGTGCCAGCACGGGGGAATGGACCGGGGAGCTGTTTTTT. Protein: CASTGEWTGELFF. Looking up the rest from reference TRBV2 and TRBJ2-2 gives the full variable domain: EPEVTQTPSHQVTQMGQEVILRCVPISNHLYFYWYRQILGQKVEFLVSFYNNEISEKSEIFDDQFSVERPDGSNFTLKIRSTKLEDSAMYFCASTGEWTGELFFGEGSRLTVL.

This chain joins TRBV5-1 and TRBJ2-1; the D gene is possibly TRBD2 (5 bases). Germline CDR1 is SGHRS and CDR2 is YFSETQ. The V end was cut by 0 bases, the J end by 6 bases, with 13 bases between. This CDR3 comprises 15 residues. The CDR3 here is CASSLELAGRNEQFF. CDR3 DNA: TGCGCCAGCAGCTTGGAGCTAGCCGGGCGCAATGAGCAGTTCTTC. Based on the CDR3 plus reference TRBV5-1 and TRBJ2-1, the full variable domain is KAGVTQTPRYLIKTRGQQVTLSCSPISGHRSVSWYQQTPGQGLQFLFEYFSETQRNKGNFPGRFSGRQFSNSRSEMNVSTLELGDSALYLCASSLELAGRNEQFFGPGTRLTVL.

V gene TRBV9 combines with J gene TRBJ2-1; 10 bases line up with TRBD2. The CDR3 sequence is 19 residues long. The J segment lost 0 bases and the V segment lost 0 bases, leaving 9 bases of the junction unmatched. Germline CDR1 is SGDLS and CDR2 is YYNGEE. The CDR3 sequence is CASSVGVAGGHSSYNEQFF. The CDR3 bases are TGTGCCAGCAGCGTAGGGGTAGCGGGGGGCCACAGCTCCTACAATGAGCAGTTCTTC.

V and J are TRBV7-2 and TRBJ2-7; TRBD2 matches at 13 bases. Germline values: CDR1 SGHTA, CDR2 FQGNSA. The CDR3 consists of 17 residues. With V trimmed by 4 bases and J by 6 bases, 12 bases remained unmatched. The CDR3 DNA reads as TGTGCCAGCAGCTCTTGGACTAGCGGGGGCCCTCCGGGCGAGCAGTACTTC. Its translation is CASSSWTSGGPPGEQYF.

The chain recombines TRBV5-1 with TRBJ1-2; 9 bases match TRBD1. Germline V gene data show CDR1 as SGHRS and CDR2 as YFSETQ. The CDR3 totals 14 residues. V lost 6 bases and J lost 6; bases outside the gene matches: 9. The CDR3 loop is CASNSGTGLDGYTF. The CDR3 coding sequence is TGCGCCAGCAACTCCGGGACAGGGCTTGATGGCTACACCTTC.

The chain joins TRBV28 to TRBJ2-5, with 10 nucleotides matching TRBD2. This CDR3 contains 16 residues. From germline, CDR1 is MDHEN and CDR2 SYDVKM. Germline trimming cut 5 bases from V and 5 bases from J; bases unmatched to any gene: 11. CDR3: CASSLYQAGGLETQYF. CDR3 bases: TGTGCCAGCAGTCTCTACCAAGCGGGGGGGCTCGAGACCCAGTACTTC.

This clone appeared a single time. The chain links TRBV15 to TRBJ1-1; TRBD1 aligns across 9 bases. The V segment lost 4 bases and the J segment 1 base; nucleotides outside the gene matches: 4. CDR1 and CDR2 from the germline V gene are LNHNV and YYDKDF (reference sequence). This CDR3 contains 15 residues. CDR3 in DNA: TGTGCCACCAGCACAGGGGGACAGGGGAACACTGAAGCTTTCTTT. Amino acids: CATSTGGQGNTEAFF.

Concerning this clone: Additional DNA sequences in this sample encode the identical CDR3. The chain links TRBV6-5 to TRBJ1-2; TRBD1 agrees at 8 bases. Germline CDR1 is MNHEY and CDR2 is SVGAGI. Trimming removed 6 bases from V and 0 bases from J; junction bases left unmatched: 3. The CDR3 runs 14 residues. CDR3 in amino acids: CASRGTGTNYGYTF. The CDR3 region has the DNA TGTGCCAGCAGGGGGACAGGAACTAACTATGGCTACACCTTC.

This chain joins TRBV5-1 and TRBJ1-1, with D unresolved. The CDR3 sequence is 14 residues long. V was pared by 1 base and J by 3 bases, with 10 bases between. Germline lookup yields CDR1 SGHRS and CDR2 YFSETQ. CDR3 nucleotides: TGCGCCAGCAGCTTGCTGGGGAGGGACACTGAAGCTTTCTTT. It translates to CASSLLGRDTEAFF.

The CDR3 is CASSSPGQGYNEQFF. CDR3 DNA sequence: TGTGCCAGCAGTTCACCGGGACAGGGCTACAATGAGCAGTTCTTC. The V call is TRBV27, the J call TRBJ2-1; 9 bases fit TRBD1. Losses at the gene ends were 4 bases for V and 3 bases for J; bases not matched to a gene: 4. The CDR3 is 15 amino acids. CDR1 is MNHEY, CDR2 SMNVEV, per germline (reference sequence).

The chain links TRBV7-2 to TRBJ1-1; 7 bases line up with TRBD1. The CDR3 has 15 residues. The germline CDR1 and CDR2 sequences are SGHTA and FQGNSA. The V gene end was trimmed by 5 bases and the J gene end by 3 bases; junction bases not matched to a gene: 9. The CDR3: CASSVRPGQYTEAFF. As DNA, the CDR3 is TGTGCCAGCAGCGTTAGGCCGGGACAGTACACTGAAGCTTTCTTT.